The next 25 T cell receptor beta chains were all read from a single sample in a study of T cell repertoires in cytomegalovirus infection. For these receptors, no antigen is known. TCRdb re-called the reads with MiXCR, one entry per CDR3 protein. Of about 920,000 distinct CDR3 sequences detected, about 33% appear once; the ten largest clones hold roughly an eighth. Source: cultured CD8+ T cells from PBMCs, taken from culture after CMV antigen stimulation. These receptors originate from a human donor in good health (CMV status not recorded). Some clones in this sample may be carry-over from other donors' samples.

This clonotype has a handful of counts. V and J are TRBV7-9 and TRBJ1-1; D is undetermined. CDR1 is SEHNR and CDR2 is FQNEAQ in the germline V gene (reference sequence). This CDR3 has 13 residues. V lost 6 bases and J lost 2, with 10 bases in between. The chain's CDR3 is CASRVSRNTEAFF. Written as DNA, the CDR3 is TGTGCCAGCAGAGTGTCCAGAAACACTGAAGCTTTCTTT.

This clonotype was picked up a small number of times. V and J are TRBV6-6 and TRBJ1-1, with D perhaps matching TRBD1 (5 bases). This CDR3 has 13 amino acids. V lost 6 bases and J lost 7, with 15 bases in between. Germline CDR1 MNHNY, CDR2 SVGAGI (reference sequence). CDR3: CASRGLEGGEAFF. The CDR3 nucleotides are TGTGCCAGCAGGGGGCTTGAGGGAGGTGAAGCTTTCTTT.

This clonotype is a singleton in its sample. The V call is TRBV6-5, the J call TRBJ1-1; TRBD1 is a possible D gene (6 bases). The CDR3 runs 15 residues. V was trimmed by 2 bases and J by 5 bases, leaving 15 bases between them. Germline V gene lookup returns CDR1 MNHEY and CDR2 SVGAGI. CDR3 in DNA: TGTGCCAGCAGTTACCAATCGGGGGCGCGGACTGAAGCTTTCTTT. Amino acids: CASSYQSGARTEAFF.

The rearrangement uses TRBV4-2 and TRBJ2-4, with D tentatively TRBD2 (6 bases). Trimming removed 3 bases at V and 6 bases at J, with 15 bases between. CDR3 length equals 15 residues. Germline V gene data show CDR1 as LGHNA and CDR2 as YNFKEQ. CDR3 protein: CASSQTEGITNIQYF. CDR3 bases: TGTGCCAGCAGCCAGACGGAGGGGATTACAAACATTCAGTACTTC.

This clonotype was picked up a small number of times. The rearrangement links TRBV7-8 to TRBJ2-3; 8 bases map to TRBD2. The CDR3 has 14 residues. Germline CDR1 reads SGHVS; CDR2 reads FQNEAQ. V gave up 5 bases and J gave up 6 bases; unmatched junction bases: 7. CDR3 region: CASSRRGGGDTQYF. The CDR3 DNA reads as TGTGCCAGCAGCCGGAGGGGCGGGGGGGATACGCAGTATTTT. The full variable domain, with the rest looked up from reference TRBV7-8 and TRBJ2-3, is GAGVSQSPRYKVAKRGQDVALRCDPISGHVSLFWYQQALGQGPEFLTYFQNEAQLDKSGLPSDRFFAERPEGSVSTLKIQRTQQEDSAVYLCASSRRGGGDTQYFGPGTRLTVL.

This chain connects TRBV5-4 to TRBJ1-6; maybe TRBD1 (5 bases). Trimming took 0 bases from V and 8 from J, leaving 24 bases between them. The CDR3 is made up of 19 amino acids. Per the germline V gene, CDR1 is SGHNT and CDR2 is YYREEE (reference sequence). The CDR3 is CASSLDRMTWLSSDSPLHF. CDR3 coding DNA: TGTGCCAGCAGCTTGGACAGGATGACGTGGCTTTCCTCGGATTCACCCCTCCACTTT.

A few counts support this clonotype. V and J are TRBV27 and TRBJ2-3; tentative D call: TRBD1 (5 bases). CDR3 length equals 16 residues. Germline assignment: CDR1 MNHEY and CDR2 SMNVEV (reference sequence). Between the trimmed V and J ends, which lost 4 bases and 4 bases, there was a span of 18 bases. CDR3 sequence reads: CASSSRTYMGPDTQYF. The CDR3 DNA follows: TGTGCCAGCAGTTCGAGGACGTATATGGGGCCAGATACGCAGTATTTT.

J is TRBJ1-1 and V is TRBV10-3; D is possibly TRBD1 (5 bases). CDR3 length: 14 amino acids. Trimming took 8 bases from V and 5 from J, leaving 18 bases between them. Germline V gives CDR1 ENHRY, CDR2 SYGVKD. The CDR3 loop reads CAIGAPPGGTEAFF. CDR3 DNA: TGTGCCATCGGTGCTCCACCCGGGGGGACTGAAGCTTTCTTT.

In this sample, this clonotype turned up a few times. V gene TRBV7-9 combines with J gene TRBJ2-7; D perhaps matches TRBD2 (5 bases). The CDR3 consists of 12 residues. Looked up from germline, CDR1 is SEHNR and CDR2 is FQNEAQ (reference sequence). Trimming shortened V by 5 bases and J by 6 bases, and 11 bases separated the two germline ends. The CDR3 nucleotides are TGTGCCAGCAGCCCCCCGGGGTCCGAGCAGTACGTC. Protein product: CASSPPGSEQYV.

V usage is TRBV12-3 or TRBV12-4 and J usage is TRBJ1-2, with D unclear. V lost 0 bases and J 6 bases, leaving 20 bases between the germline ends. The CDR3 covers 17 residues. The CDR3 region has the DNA TGTGCCAGCAGTTTAGCGATGCTTGGAACAGATCACAATGGCTACACCTTC. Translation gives CASSLAMLGTDHNGYTF.

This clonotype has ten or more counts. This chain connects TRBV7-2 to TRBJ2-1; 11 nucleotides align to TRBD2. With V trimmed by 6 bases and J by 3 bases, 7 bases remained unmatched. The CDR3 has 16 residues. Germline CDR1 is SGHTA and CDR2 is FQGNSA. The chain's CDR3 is CASRPLAGGDYNEQFF. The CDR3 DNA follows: TGTGCCAGCAGACCCCTAGCGGGGGGTGACTACAATGAGCAGTTCTTC.

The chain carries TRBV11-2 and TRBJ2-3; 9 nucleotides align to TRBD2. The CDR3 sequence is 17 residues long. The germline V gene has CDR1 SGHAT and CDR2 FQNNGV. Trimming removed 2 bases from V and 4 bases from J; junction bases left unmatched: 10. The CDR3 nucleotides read TGTGCCAGCAGCTTAAAGGGGCGCGGGGGGGCCTCAGATACGCAGTATTTT. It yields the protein CASSLKGRGGASDTQYF.

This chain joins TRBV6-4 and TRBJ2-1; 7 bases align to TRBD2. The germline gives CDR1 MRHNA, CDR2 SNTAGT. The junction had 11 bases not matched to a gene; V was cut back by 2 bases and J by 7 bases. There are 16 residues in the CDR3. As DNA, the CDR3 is TGTGCCAGCAGTGACAAGGGGCTAGCGGTATTTAATGAGCAGTTCTTC. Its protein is CASSDKGLAVFNEQFF.

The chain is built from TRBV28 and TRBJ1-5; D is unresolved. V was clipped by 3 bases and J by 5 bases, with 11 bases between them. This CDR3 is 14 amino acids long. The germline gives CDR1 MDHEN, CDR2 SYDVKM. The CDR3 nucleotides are TGTGCCAGCAGTTTTACGAATTCGGATCAGCCCCAGCATTTT. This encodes CASSFTNSDQPQHF.

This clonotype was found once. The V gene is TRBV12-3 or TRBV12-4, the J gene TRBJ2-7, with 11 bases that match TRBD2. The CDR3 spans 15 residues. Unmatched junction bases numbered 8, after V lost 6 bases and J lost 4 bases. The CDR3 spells CASSPLAGEVYEQYF. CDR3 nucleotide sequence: TGTGCCAGCAGCCCACTAGCGGGAGAAGTATACGAGCAGTACTTC.

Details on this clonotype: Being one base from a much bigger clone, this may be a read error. CDR3 protein: CASYRTGLTEELFF. The DNA for the CDR3 is TGTGCCAGCTACCGGACAGGGTTGACCGAGGAGCTGTTTTTT. V and J are TRBV28 and TRBJ2-2, with TRBD1 matching 8 bases. The germline gives CDR1 MDHEN, CDR2 SYDVKM. This CDR3 spans 14 amino acids.

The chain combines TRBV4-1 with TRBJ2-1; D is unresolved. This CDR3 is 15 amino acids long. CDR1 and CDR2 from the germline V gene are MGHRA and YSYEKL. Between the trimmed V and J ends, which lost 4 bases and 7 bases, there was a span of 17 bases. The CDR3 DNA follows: TGCGCCAGCAGCCTCTTCCCGACTGGAACAAATGAGCAGTTCTTC. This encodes CASSLFPTGTNEQFF.

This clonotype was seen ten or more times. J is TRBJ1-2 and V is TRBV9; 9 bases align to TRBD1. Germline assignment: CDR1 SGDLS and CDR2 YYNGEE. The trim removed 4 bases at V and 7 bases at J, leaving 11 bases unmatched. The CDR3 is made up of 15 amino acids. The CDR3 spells CASSPYSDRGAGYTF. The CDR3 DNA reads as TGTGCCAGCAGCCCCTACTCTGACAGGGGGGCTGGCTACACCTTC. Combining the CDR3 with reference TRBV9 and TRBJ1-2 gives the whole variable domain DSGVTQTPKHLITATGQRVTLRCSPRSGDLSVYWYQQSLDQGLQFLIQYYNGEERAKGNILERFSAQQFPDLHSELNLSSLELGDSALYFCASSPYSDRGAGYTFGSGTRLTVV.

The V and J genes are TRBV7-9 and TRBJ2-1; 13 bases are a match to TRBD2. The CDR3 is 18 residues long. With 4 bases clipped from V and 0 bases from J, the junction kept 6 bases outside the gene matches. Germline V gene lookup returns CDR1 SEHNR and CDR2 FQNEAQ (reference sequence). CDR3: CASSSTSGGSGSYNEQFF. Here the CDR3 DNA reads TGTGCCAGCAGCTCGACTAGCGGGGGGTCCGGCTCCTACAATGAGCAGTTCTTC. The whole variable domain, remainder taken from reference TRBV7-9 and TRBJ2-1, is DTGVSQNPRHKITKRGQNVTFRCDPISEHNRLYWYRQTLGQGPEFLTYFQNEAQLEKSRLLSDRFSAERPKGSFSTLEIQRTEQGDSAMYLCASSSTSGGSGSYNEQFFGPGTRLTVL.

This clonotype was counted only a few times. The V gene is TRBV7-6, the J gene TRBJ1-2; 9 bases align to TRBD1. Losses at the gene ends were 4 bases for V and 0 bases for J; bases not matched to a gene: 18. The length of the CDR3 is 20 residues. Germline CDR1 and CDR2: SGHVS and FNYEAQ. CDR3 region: CASSSELTGQGRQPNYGYTF. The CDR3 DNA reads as TGTGCCAGCAGCTCCGAACTTACTGGACAGGGGCGCCAACCTAACTATGGCTACACCTTC. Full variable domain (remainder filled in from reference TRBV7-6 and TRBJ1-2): GAGVSQSPRYKVTKRGQDVALRCDPISGHVSLYWYRQALGQGPEFLTYFNYEAQQDKSGLPNDRFSAERPEGSISTLTIQRTEQRDSAMYRCASSSELTGQGRQPNYGYTFGSGTRLTVV.

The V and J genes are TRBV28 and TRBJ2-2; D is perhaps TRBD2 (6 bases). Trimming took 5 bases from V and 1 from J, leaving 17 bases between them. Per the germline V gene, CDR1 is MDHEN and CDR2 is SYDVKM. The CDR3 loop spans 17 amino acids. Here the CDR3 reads CASSPSRGGVNTGELFF. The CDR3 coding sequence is TGTGCCAGCAGTCCTTCCCGGGGCGGGGTGAACACCGGGGAGCTGTTTTTT.

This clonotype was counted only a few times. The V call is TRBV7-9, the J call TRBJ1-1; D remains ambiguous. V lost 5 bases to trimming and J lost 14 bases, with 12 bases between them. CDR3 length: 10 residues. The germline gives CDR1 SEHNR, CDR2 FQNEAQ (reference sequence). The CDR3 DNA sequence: TGTGCCAGCAGCGCTACGACAATGTTCTTT. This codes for CASSATTMFF.

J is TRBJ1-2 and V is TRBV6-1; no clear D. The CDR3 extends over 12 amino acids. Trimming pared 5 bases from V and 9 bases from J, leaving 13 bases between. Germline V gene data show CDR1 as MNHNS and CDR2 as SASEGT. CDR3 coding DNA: TGTGCCAGCAGTCAATCAGTGAGGAGCTACACCTTC. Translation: CASSQSVRSYTF.

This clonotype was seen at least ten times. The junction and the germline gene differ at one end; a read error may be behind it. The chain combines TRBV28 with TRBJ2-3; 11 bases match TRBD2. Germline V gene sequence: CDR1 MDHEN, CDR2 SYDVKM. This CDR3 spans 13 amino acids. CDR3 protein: CASSFRPGLAVGF. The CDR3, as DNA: TGTGCCAGCAGTTTTCGACCGGGACTAGCGGTTGGGTTT. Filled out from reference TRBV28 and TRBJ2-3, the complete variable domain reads DVKVTQSSRYLVKRTGEKVFLECVQDMDHENMFWYRQDPGLGLRLIYFSYDVKMKEKGDIPEGYSVSREKKERFSLILESASTNQTSMYLCASSFRPGLAVGFGPGTRLTVL.

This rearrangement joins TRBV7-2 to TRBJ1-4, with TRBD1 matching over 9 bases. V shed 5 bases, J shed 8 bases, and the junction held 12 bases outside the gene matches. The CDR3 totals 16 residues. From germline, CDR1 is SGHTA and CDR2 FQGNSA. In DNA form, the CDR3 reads TGTGCCAGCAGCACCTTACCCGGGACAGGGCGAGAAAAACTGTTTTTT. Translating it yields CASSTLPGTGREKLFF.